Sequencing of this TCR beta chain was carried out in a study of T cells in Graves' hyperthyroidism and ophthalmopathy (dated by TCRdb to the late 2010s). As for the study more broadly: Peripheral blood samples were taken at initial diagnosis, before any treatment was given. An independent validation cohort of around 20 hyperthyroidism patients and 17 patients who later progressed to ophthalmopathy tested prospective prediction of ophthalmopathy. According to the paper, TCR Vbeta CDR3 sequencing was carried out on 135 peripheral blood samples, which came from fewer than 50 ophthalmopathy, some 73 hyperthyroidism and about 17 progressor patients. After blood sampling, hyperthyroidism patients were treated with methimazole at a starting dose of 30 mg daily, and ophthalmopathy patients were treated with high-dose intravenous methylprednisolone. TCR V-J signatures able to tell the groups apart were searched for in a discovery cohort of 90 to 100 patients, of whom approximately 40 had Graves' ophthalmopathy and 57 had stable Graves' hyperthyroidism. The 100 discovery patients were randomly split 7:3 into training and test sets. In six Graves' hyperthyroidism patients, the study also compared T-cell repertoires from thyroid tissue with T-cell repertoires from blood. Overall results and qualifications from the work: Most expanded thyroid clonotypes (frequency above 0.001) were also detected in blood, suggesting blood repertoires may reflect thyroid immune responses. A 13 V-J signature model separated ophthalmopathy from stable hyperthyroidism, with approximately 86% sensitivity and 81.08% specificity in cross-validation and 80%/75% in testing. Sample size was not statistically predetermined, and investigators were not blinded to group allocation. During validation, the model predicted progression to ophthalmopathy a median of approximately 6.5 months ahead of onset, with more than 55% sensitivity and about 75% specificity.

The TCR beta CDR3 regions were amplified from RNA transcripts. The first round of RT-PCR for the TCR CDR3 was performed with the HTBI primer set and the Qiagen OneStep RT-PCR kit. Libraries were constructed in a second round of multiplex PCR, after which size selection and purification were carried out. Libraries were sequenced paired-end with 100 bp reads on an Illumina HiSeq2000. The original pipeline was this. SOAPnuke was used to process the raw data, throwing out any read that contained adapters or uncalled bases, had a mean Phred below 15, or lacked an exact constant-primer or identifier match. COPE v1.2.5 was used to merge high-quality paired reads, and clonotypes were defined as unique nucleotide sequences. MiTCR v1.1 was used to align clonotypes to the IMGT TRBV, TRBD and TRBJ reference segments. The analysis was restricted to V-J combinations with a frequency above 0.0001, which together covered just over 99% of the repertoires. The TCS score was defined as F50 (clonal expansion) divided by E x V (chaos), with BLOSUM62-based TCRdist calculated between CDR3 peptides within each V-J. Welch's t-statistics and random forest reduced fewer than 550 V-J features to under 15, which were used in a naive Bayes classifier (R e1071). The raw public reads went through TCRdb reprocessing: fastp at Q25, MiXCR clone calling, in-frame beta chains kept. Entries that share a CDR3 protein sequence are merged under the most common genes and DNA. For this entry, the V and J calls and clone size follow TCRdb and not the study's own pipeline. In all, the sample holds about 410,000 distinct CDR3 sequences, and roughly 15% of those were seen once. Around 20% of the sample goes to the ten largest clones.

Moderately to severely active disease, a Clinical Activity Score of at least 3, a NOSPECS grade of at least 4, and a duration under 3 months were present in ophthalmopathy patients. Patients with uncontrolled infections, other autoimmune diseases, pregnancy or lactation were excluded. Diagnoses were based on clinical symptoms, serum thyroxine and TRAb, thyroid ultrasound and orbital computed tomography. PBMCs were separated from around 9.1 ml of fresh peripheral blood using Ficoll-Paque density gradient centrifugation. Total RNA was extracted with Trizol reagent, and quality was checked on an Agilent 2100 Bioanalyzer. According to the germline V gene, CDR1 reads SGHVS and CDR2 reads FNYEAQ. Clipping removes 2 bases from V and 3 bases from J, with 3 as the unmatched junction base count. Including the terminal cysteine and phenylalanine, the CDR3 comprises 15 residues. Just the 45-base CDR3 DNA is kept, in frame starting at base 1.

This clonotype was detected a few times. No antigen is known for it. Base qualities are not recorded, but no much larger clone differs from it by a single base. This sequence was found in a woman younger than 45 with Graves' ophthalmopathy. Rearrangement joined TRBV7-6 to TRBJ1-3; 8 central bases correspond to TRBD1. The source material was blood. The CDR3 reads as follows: CASSLQGAYGNTIYF. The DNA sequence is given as TGTGCCAGCAGCTTACAGGGGGCGTATGGAAACACCATATATTTT.